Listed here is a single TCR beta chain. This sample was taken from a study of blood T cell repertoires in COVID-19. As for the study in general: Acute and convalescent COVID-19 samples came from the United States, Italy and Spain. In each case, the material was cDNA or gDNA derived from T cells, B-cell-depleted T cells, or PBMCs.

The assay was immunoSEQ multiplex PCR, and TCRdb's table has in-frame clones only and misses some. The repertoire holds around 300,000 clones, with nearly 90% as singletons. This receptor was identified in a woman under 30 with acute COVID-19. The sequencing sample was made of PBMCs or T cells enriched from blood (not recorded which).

The DNA of the CDR3 is TGTGCCAGCAGTTACTCGGGTCCCTTCGGGGCCCAGCATTTT. Translated, it gives CASSYSGPFGAQHF. The chain is built from TRBV6-5 and TRBJ1-5, with unresolved D. The CDR3 loop spans 14 amino acids. With 0 bases removed from V and 11 bases from J, the gap between germline ends came to 14 bases. Germline V CDR1 and CDR2: MNHEY, SVGAGI.